The clone carrying this TCR beta chain came up many times. Antigen unknown. The library was prepared for alpha chains; this beta chain is a stray read, so its frequency means little. Time point: sample taken at primary tumor resection. MiXCR was run by TCRdb on the 5' RACE reads, yielding one entry per CDR3 protein. The sample shows approximately 15,000 distinct CDR3 sequences, approximately 6.2% of them seen only once. Germline assignment: CDR1 SGHAT and CDR2 FQNNGV. Unmatched junction bases numbered 7, after V lost 3 bases and J lost 9 bases. The CDR3 is made up of 13 amino acids. The sample originates from a study of spatial heterogeneity in lung cancer. Study outcomes and limitations: Counts of expanded alpha and beta TCRs within tumors tracked the tumor nonsynonymous mutation count.

This specimen was lung tumor tissue, taken at surgery. The genes are TRBV11-2 and TRBJ1-2; TRBD1 matches 7 bases. This TCR derives from a male donor with early-stage non-small cell lung cancer. CDR3 amino acids: CASSFEAGGSYTF. The CDR3 nucleotides read TGTGCCAGCAGCTTCGAGGCAGGGGGAAGCTACACCTTC.